This T cell receptor (beta chain) derives from a study of blood T cell repertoires in COVID-19. The overall study: Nucleic acid was either cDNA or gDNA, and it came from T cells, B-cell-depleted T cells, or PBMCs.

Per the original methods: Reference gene primer amplification gave estimated nucleated cell counts. The protocol was immunoSEQ multiplex PCR, while the TCRdb copy is restricted to in-frame clones and leaves out a portion. The V and J calls and the clone size are those of that table, but D and trimming were determined from the DNA. The profile shows some 300,000 clones, about 87% of them singletons. J was trimmed by 9 bases and V by 5 bases; bases with no gene match: 4. The CDR3 has 13 amino acids. What was sequenced was peripheral blood. This receptor was obtained from a man aged 65 to 79 with acute or convalescent COVID-19. The chain employs TRBV12-3 or TRBV12-4 and TRBJ2-1; 10 nucleotides match TRBD2. CDR3 sequence: CASSLSGGFEQFF. The CDR3 DNA reads as TGTGCCAGCAGTCTTAGCGGGGGGTTTGAGCAGTTCTTC.